This TCR beta chain was obtained from a study of identical twins. Turning to this clonotype: Its target is not known.

TCRdb called the 5' RACE reads again in MiXCR, with one record for every CDR3 protein. The table shows around 450,000 distinct CDR3 sequences, with 11% to 15% occurring only once. Points from the study as a whole: Modelling underestimated the level of out-of-frame TCR alpha sharing observed in monozygotic twins.

The same sample was also used in a study of yellow fever vaccine responses in identical twins.

The receptor was isolated from a woman younger than 30 in good health. The specimen was CD4+ T cells sorted from blood.

The CDR3 region has the DNA TGTGCCAGCAGTCCCGACACAGAGACCCAGTACTTC. It codes for CASSPDTETQYF. The J gene is TRBJ2-5, the V gene TRBV12-3 or TRBV12-4; D not certain. Between the trimmed V and J ends, which lost 5 bases and 4 bases, there was a span of 8 bases. The CDR3 contains 12 residues.